Sequencing of this T cell receptor (beta chain) was carried out in a study of blood T cell repertoires in COVID-19. Study details: Material from acute and convalescent COVID-19 was sourced from the United States, Italy and Spain. PBMCs, B-cell-depleted T cells, or T cells provided the cDNA or gDNA that made up the material.

The length of the CDR3 is 16 residues. V gave up 7 bases and J gave up 1 base; unmatched junction bases: 7. CDR1 MNHEY and CDR2 SMNVEV come from the germline V gene (reference sequence). Authors' analysis steps: Nucleated cell counts were estimated from reference gene primer amplification. Libraries were prepared by immunoSEQ multiplex PCR; TCRdb keeps only in-frame clonotypes and omits some of them. The D gene and trimming were derived from the DNA, and the V and J assignments and clone size from that table. Of roughly 170,000 clones in the sample, nearly 80% were seen once. Source material: peripheral blood. The chain has TRBV27 and TRBJ2-3; 11 bases agree with TRBD2. This sequence originates from a woman in her seventies with acute or convalescent COVID-19. The CDR3 region is CASTPLAGVGTDTQYF. In nucleotides, the CDR3 is TGTGCCAGCACTCCACTAGCGGGAGTTGGCACAGATACGCAGTATTTT.